This TCR beta chain was sequenced during a study of shared clonotypes between healthy human individuals. Repertoires were generated with immunoSEQ multiplex PCR, while TCRdb's copy carries only in-frame clones and drops some. Of millions of clones in the sample, 85% to 95% were seen once. All donors were Caucasian adults living in Nashville, Tennessee. The receptor was isolated from a man younger than 30 in good health. Material for sequencing was naive CD4+ T cells sorted from blood. The sample's subset: CD45RA+ positively selected.

CDR3: CASSLALQNSPLHF. CDR3 sequence (DNA): TGTGCCAGCAGCTTAGCTCTACAGAATTCACCCCTCCACTTT. The chain joins TRBV7-9 to TRBJ1-6; D ambiguous. In germline, CDR1 is SEHNR, CDR2 FQNEAQ (reference sequence). Trimming took 0 bases from V and 7 from J, leaving 7 bases between them. This CDR3 spans 14 amino acids.